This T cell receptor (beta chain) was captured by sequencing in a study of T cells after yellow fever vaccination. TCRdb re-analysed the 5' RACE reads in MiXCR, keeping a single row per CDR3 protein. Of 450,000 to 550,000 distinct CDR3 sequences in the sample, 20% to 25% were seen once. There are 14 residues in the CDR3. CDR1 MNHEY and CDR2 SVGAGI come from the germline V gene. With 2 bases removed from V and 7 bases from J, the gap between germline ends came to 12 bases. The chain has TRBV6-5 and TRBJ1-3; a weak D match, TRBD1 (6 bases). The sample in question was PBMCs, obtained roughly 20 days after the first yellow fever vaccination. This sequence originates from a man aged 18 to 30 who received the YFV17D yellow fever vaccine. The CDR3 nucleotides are TGTGCCAGCAGTTACATCCGACAGGCCAACACCATATATTTT. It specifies CASSYIRQANTIYF.